Included here is one T cell receptor (beta chain) sequence, with context. What it binds is not known. This sample stems from a study of T cell responses to AZD1222 COVID-19 vaccine. Study-level information: Second doses that came at about 4 or about 12 weeks were put together.

CDR1 SGHTA and CDR2 FQGTGA come from the germline V gene. The CDR3 length is 13 residues. V lost 5 bases and J lost 7, with 12 bases in between. Using immunoSEQ multiplex PCR, the repertoire was profiled, and TCRdb retains in-frame clones only, with some absent. Of 120,000 or so clones in the sample, roughly nine tenths were seen once. Study conclusions and caveats: Females outnumbered males among donors, who were mostly white British; clonal diversity was possibly underestimated. AZD1222 recipients seropositive at baseline numbered only six or seven. Vaccine-associated CD4 TCRs ranged over spike, dominating at 160-218 and 743-854.

J is TRBJ1-5 and V is TRBV7-3; D is uncertain. The material sequenced was peripheral blood, taken on day 0 of AZD1222 vaccination. The TCR comes from an adult in good health. The chain's CDR3 is CASSLNSRQPQHF. CDR3 nucleotides: TGTGCCAGCAGCCTAAATTCTAGGCAGCCCCAGCATTTT.